These 31 T cell receptor beta chains were sequenced from one sample in a study of T cells in Graves' hyperthyroidism and ophthalmopathy. Regions amplified from RNA transcripts were the TCR beta CDR3 regions. TCR CDR3 underwent first-round RT-PCR with the HTBI primer set. MiXCR, applied by TCRdb to the multiplex PCR reads, yields one record per CDR3 protein. The sample records roughly 300,000 distinct CDR3 sequences, approximately 13% being singletons. The sequenced material came from blood. Every receptor here comes from a woman aged 25 to 45 with Graves' hyperthyroidism.

This clonotype was recorded at least ten times. V gene TRBV27 combines with J gene TRBJ2-1; tentatively, D is TRBD1 (6 bases). There are 15 residues in the CDR3. In germline, CDR1 is MNHEY, CDR2 SMNVEV (reference sequence). Trimming shortened V by 5 bases and J by 2 bases, and 13 bases separated the two germline ends. The CDR3 nucleotides read TGTGCCAGCAGTCCTCCCCAGGGGACCTACAATGAGCAGTTCTTC. Amino acid sequence: CASSPPQGTYNEQFF.

This clonotype was seen many times. This chain uses TRBV11-3 with TRBJ2-3, with D unclear. With 8 bases removed from V and 0 bases from J, the gap between germline ends came to 9 bases. The CDR3 loop spans 13 amino acids. The germline V gene encodes CDR1 SGHNT and CDR2 YENEEA. As DNA, the CDR3 is TGTGCCAGCGGTTCCTCAAGCACAGATACGCAGTATTTT. Translated, it gives CASGSSSTDTQYF. The whole variable domain, remainder taken from reference TRBV11-3 and TRBJ2-3, is EAGVVQSPRYKIIEKKQPVAFWCNPISGHNTLYWYLQNLGQGPELLIRYENEEAVDDSQLPKDRFSAERLKGVDSTLKIQPAELGDSAVYLCASGSSSTDTQYFGPGTRLTVL.

This clonotype was counted at least ten times. The rearrangement joins TRBV30 to TRBJ1-1; possibly TRBD1 for D (6 bases). The germline V gene has CDR1 GTSNPN and CDR2 SVGIG (reference sequence). Trimming removed 7 bases from V and 3 bases from J, with 21 bases in between. The CDR3 has 15 residues. The chain's CDR3 is CALRTKRGSDTEAFF. Here the CDR3 DNA reads TGTGCCTTAAGAACGAAGAGGGGGAGCGACACTGAAGCTTTCTTT.

This chain links TRBV7-9 with TRBJ2-3, with D hard to call. The V and J ends lost 7 bases and 2 bases respectively, with 13 bases between them. CDR3 length equals 14 residues. Germline V gene data show CDR1 as SEHNR and CDR2 as FQNEAQ (reference sequence). This chain's CDR3 is CASNLDLHTDTQYF. CDR3 nucleotides: TGTGCCAGCAACTTGGACCTACACACAGATACGCAGTATTTT.

The CDR3 loop is CASTPGTGAYNEQFF. Written as DNA, the CDR3 is TGTGCCAGCACCCCCGGGACCGGGGCCTACAATGAGCAGTTCTTC. The chain recombines TRBV6-2 or TRBV6-3 with TRBJ2-1, with D tentatively TRBD1 or TRBD2 (5 bases each). V was trimmed by 7 bases and J by 2 bases, leaving 15 bases between them. The CDR3 covers 15 residues. CDR1 and CDR2 from the germline V gene are MNHEY and SVGEGT.

The chain employs TRBV7-9 and TRBJ2-7; 10 bases agree with TRBD1. Trimming at V came to 7 bases and at J to 6 bases, leaving 9 bases not matched to a gene. Per germline, CDR1 SEHNR and CDR2 FQNEAQ (reference sequence). The CDR3 has 14 residues. The CDR3 protein is CASIPGGDRGEQYF. In DNA form, the CDR3 reads TGTGCCAGCATCCCCGGCGGGGACAGGGGCGAGCAGTACTTC.

This clonotype was counted many times. The chain links TRBV27 to TRBJ2-7; 8 bases are a match to TRBD2. The germline V gene has CDR1 MNHEY and CDR2 SMNVEV (reference sequence). CDR3 size: 15 residues. After removal of 6 bases from V and 6 bases from J, the junction contained 13 bases not matched to a gene. This chain's CDR3 is CASRPAGLVPGEQYF. CDR3 DNA: TGTGCCAGCAGACCCGCGGGACTAGTCCCCGGCGAGCAGTACTTC.

This clonotype showed up many times. The J gene is TRBJ2-7, the V gene TRBV11-2; D gene ambiguous. CDR3 size: 13 residues. Germline CDR1 SGHAT, CDR2 FQNNGV. V dropped 6 bases and J dropped 12 bases, with 21 bases sitting between them. The CDR3 DNA reads as TGTGCCAGCAGGGGGATGGAGACCACCCGGCGGTACTTC. Its protein is CASRGMETTRRYF.

The chain joins TRBV16 to TRBJ2-7; possible D gene TRBD2, 5 bases. CDR1 and CDR2 (germline): KGHSY, FQNENV. The V and J ends lost 3 bases and 6 bases respectively, with 12 bases between them. The CDR3 loop spans 13 amino acids. The CDR3 protein is CASSQAGTSEQYF. CDR3 in DNA: TGTGCCAGCAGCCAGGCGGGTACGAGCGAGCAGTACTTC. Looking up the rest from reference TRBV16 and TRBJ2-7 gives the full variable domain: GEEVAQTPKHLVRGEGQKAKLYCAPIKGHSYVFWYQQVLKNEFKFLISFQNENVFDETGMPKERFSAKCLPNSPCSLEIQATKLEDSAVYFCASSQAGTSEQYFGPGTRLTVT.

The gene calls are TRBV6-1 and TRBJ1-3, with D possibly matching TRBD1 (6 bases). Between the trimmed V and J ends, which lost 4 bases and 2 bases, there was a span of 12 bases. The CDR3 extends over 15 amino acids. The germline V gene encodes CDR1 MNHNS and CDR2 SASEGT. CDR3 bases: TGTGCCAGCAGTGCCCAAGGGGGGCCTGGAAACACCATATATTTT. Translation gives CASSAQGGPGNTIYF.

This clonotype has a handful of counts. The chain has TRBV7-2 and TRBJ2-1; D is perhaps TRBD2 (5 bases). Germline V CDR1 and CDR2: SGHTA, FQGNSA. Trimming removed 1 base from V and 4 bases from J, with 11 bases in between. The CDR3 has 15 amino acids. CDR3 protein: CASSLGRADYNEQFF. The DNA of the CDR3 is TGTGCCAGCAGCTTAGGTCGAGCGGATTACAATGAGCAGTTCTTC.

The V and J genes are TRBV27 and TRBJ2-5; 10 bases align to TRBD2. Germline V lookup: CDR1 MNHEY, CDR2 SMNVEV (reference sequence). V was clipped by 1 base and J by 3 bases; unmatched bases: 11. CDR3 length equals 18 residues. CDR3 residues: CASSLWSSGSLGEETQYF. The DNA for the CDR3 is TGTGCCAGCAGTTTATGGTCTAGCGGGAGCTTAGGAGAAGAGACCCAGTACTTC.

In its sample, this clonotype was seen a few times. This chain joins TRBV7-2 and TRBJ2-6; D is ambiguous. Trimming removed 1 base from V and 4 bases from J, with 8 bases in between. Germline CDR1 SGHTA, CDR2 FQGNSA. This CDR3 contains 15 residues. CDR3 sequence: CASSLVLAGANVLTF. The CDR3 region has the DNA TGTGCCAGCAGCTTAGTCTTGGCCGGGGCCAACGTCCTGACTTTC.

V gene TRBV6-1 combines with J gene TRBJ1-2; weak D call: TRBD1 (6 bases). This CDR3 contains 13 residues. The germline V gene has CDR1 MNHNS and CDR2 SASEGT. Trimming took off 8 bases at V and 5 bases at J, with 15 bases between the two ends. The CDR3 coding sequence is TGTGCCAGCCGAGGGGCAGGGACATATGGCTACACCTTC. Translated, it gives CASRGAGTYGYTF.

This clonotype was detected many times. The genes are TRBV6-5 and TRBJ2-7, with D perhaps TRBD1 (6 bases). The CDR3 is made up of 12 amino acids. Germline CDR1 MNHEY, CDR2 SVGAGI. Trimming shortened V by 0 bases and J by 8 bases, and 8 bases separated the two germline ends. This chain's CDR3 is CASSYSTGKQYF. The CDR3 nucleotides read TGTGCCAGCAGTTACTCGACAGGCAAGCAGTACTTC.

This clonotype was seen more than once but under ten times. The genes are TRBV4-1 and TRBJ2-2; tentative D call: TRBD1 (6 bases). The CDR3 loop spans 15 amino acids. Germline CDR1 MGHRA, CDR2 YSYEKL. Trimming pared 3 bases from V and 9 bases from J, leaving 17 bases between. Here the CDR3 DNA reads TGCGCCAGCAGCCACGTTCGGACAGCCCACCGGGAGCTGTTTTTT. Translation: CASSHVRTAHRELFF.

The sample holds many counts of this clonotype. V usage is TRBV18 and J usage is TRBJ2-1; D gene uncertain. V was cut by 8 bases and J by 6 bases, with 11 bases left in between. The CDR3 spans 12 residues. Germline CDR1 KGHSH, CDR2 LQKENI. CDR3 coding DNA: TGTGCCAGCAGTCCAGGACCCAATGAGCAGTTCTTC. Its translation is CASSPGPNEQFF.

The genes are TRBV20-1 and TRBJ1-3, with D perhaps matching TRBD1 (5 bases). CDR1 is DFQATT, CDR2 SNEGSKA, per germline (reference sequence). The CDR3 is 17 amino acids. The V gene lost 0 bases and the J gene lost 3 bases, with 18 bases spanning the gap. This CDR3 is CSARDTVRGWVGNTIYF. Here the CDR3 DNA reads TGCAGTGCTAGAGATACAGTCCGGGGCTGGGTTGGAAACACCATATATTTT.

The rearrangement uses TRBV7-3 and TRBJ2-7; the match to TRBD1 covers 7 bases. The V gene end was trimmed by 11 bases and the J gene end by 3 bases; junction bases not matched to a gene: 7. Germline V gene sequence: CDR1 SGHTA, CDR2 FQGTGA. The CDR3 contains 12 residues. The CDR3 protein is CAGGRQGYEQYF. The CDR3 DNA is TGTGCCGGCGGTAGACAGGGCTACGAGCAGTACTTC.

This clonotype was detected many times. The genes are TRBV11-3 and TRBJ2-2; D is tentatively TRBD1 or TRBD2 (5 bases each). CDR3 length: 14 residues. Germline CDR1 reads SGHNT; CDR2 reads YENEEA. The germline V and J ends were trimmed by 7 bases and 4 bases, with 13 bases remaining between them. The CDR3 sequence is CASKGARGTGELFF. CDR3 coding DNA: TGTGCCAGCAAAGGGGCGAGGGGCACCGGGGAGCTGTTTTTT.

The table lists this clonotype with many counts. V is TRBV20-1 and J is TRBJ2-7; D is perhaps TRBD1 (8 bases). The germline V and J ends were trimmed by 8 bases and 5 bases, with 31 bases remaining between them. The CDR3 spans 17 residues. Germline assignment: CDR1 DFQATT and CDR2 SNEGSKA (reference sequence). The CDR3 reads CSLSWGGGGRGLHEQYF. The CDR3 nucleotides are TGCAGTCTGTCTTGGGGGGGAGGGGGCAGGGGGCTTCACGAGCAGTACTTC.

This clonotype has only a few counts. The J gene is TRBJ2-5, the V gene TRBV7-9, with D possibly TRBD2 on 6 matching bases. V dropped 5 bases and J dropped 4 bases, with 11 bases sitting between them. The germline CDR1 and CDR2 sequences are SEHNR and FQNEAQ (reference sequence). The CDR3 length is 13 residues. The CDR3 DNA reads TGTGCCAGCAGCGAGGTGGGGGGAGAGACCCAGTACTTC. Encoded protein: CASSEVGGETQYF.

At least ten counts were recorded for this clonotype. The rearrangement joins TRBV28 to TRBJ2-7; 10 nucleotides match TRBD2. V shed 0 bases, J shed 6 bases, and the junction held 8 bases outside the gene matches. From germline, CDR1 is MDHEN and CDR2 SYDVKM. There are 16 residues in the CDR3. CDR3 protein: CASSLWPGTSAPEQYF. The CDR3 bases are TGTGCCAGCAGTTTATGGCCCGGGACTAGCGCCCCCGAGCAGTACTTC. Supplemented by reference TRBV28 and TRBJ2-7, the full variable domain reads DVKVTQSSRYLVKRTGEKVFLECVQDMDHENMFWYRQDPGLGLRLIYFSYDVKMKEKGDIPEGYSVSREKKERFSLILESASTNQTSMYLCASSLWPGTSAPEQYFGPGTRLTVT.

This rearrangement joins TRBV7-9 to TRBJ1-5; possibly TRBD1 for D (5 bases). In germline, CDR1 is SEHNR, CDR2 FQNEAQ (reference sequence). There are 11 residues in the CDR3. The V and J ends lost 8 bases and 8 bases respectively, with 10 bases between them. As DNA, the CDR3 is TGTGCCAGCGGACACTTTGAGCCCCAGCATTTT. Residues: CASGHFEPQHF.

This clonotype was found many times. The chain links TRBV29-1 to TRBJ1-1; D is ambiguous. CDR1 is SQVTM, CDR2 ANQGSEA, per germline. The CDR3 runs to 15 residues. The CDR3 bases are TGCGGAGTTCTTCTAAGACGGGCGGAGAACACTGAAGCTTTCTTT. Encoded protein: CGVLLRRAENTEAFF. Full variable domain (rest looked up from reference TRBV29-1 and TRBJ1-1): SAVISQKPSRDICQRGTSLTIQCQVDSQVTMMFWYRQQPGQSLTLIATANQGSEATYESGFVIDKFPISRPNLTFSTLTVSNMSPEDSSIYLCGVLLRRAENTEAFFGQGTRLTVV.

This clonotype was observed many times. The genes are TRBV29-1 and TRBJ2-1; TRBD2 agrees at 13 bases. The J segment lost 9 bases and the V segment lost 4 bases, leaving 6 bases of the junction unmatched. CDR1 and CDR2 (germline): SQVTM, ANQGSEA. This CDR3 is built from 14 residues. CDR3 in amino acids: CSVGGTSGKTEQFF. CDR3 sequence (DNA): TGCAGCGTTGGGGGGACTAGCGGGAAGACTGAGCAGTTCTTC.

This clonotype showed up just a few times. The rearrangement links TRBV19 to TRBJ1-3, with 9 nucleotides matching TRBD1. With 8 bases clipped from V and 7 bases from J, the junction kept 3 bases outside the gene matches. CDR3 length: 12 amino acids. The germline gives CDR1 LNHDA, CDR2 SQIVND (reference sequence). CDR3 sequence: CASGTGTNTIYF. CDR3 coding DNA: TGTGCCAGTGGGACAGGGACGAACACCATATATTTT. Together with reference TRBV19 and TRBJ1-3, the CDR3 gives the full variable domain: DGGITQSPKYLFRKEGQNVTLSCEQNLNHDAMYWYRQDPGQGLRLIYYSQIVNDFQKGDIAEGYSVSREKKESFPLTVTSAQKNPTAFYLCASGTGTNTIYFGEGSWLTVV.

The sample holds a few counts of this clonotype. CDR3 loop: CASIQDSEETQYF. In DNA, the CDR3 is TGTGCCAGCATCCAGGACAGCGAAGAGACCCAGTACTTC. V and J are TRBV2 and TRBJ2-5; TRBD1 is a possible D gene (6 bases). The CDR3 loop spans 13 amino acids. Germline V gene sequence: CDR1 SNHLY, CDR2 FYNNEI. Deletions cut 7 bases from V and 3 bases from J, with 12 bases between.

This clonotype was picked up a small number of times. The J gene is TRBJ2-4, the V gene TRBV2; possibly TRBD1 or TRBD2 for D (5 bases each). Trimming stripped 3 bases from V and 8 bases from J, with 8 bases between. The CDR3 has 12 amino acids. Germline V gene lookup returns CDR1 SNHLY and CDR2 FYNNEI. The CDR3 protein is CASSEVGDIQYF. CDR3 nucleotide sequence: TGTGCCAGCAGTGAGGTGGGGGACATTCAGTACTTC.

Of note for this clonotype: A much larger clone sits a single nucleotide away, making a read error possible. V gene TRBV7-9 combines with J gene TRBJ1-6; tentatively, D is TRBD1 (5 bases). The CDR3 is 14 amino acids. Germline V gives CDR1 SEHNR, CDR2 FQNEAQ (reference sequence). The CDR3 region is CTSSLSGSHSPLHF. CDR3 nucleotide sequence: TGTACCAGCAGCTTATCAGGGTCTCACTCACCCCTCCACTTT.

The chain joins TRBV12-3 or TRBV12-4 to TRBJ2-7; tentatively, D is TRBD1 (6 bases). V lost 5 bases, J lost 3 bases, and 14 bases lay in between. CDR3 length: 14 residues. The CDR3 sequence is CASSTGQSFYEQYF. The CDR3 nucleotides are TGTGCCAGCAGTACGGGACAAAGTTTCTACGAGCAGTACTTC.